This paragraph covers one T cell receptor (gamma chain) sequence. The antigen is unknown. The CDR3 length is 15 residues. V lost 1 base, J lost 5 bases, and 7 bases stayed unmatched. The germline V gene has CDR1 VENAVY and CDR2 YDSYNSRV. These data are taken from a study of Vδ1+ human thymocytes. The template was reverse-transcribed extracted RNA. The CDR3 regions were amplified by multiplex PCR from V-gene primers to a constant-region primer. TCRdb re-processed the multiplex PCR reads using CATT. The table has some 37,000 gamma-chain clones, over 20% seen once. Study-level results: In the thymus, TRG and TRD repertoires looked highly polyclonal with Gaussian CDR3 lengths.

The chain couples TRGV8 to TRGJP2. The sequenced sample consisted of Vdelta1+ gamma-delta thymocytes from the thymus. Subset defined: FACS-sorted CD3+ TCRalphabeta- TCRVdelta1+ TCRVdelta2- thymocytes. This TCR derives from a girl under two years old who had congenital heart surgery. In DNA form, the CDR3 reads TGTGCCACCTGGGATAGTATCCGGAGTGATTGGATCAAGACGTTT. It translates to CATWDSIRSDWIKTF.